This TCR beta chain was sequenced during a study of shared T cell receptors in the human thymus. This CDR3 has 12 residues. V lost 2 bases to trimming and J lost 9 bases, with 8 bases between them. Germline V lookup: CDR1 MNHNS, CDR2 SASEGT. The assay was immunoSEQ multiplex PCR, and TCRdb's table has in-frame clones only and misses some. The table has about 380,000 clones, around 95% seen once. The TCR comes from a human donor. V is TRBV6-1 and J is TRBJ2-4, with D unresolved. The source material was thymocytes. CDR3 nucleotide sequence: TGTGCCAGCAGTGAAAGGGAAGGCATTCAGTACTTC. The encoded protein is CASSEREGIQYF.